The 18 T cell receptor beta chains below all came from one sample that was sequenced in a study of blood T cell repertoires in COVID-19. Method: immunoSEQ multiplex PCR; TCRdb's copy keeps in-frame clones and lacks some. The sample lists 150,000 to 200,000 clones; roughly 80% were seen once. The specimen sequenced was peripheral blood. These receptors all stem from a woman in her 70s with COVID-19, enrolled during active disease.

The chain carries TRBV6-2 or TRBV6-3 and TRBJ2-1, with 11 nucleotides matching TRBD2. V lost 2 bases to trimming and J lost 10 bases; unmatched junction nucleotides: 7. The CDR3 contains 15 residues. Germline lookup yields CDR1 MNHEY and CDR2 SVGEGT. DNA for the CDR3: TGTGCCAGCAGTTACGTACTAGCGGGAGCTCGGGAGCAGTTCTTC. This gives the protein CASSYVLAGAREQFF.

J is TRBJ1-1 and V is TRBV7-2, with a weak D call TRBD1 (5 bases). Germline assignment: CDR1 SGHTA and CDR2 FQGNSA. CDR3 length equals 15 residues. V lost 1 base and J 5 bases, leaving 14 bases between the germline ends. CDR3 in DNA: TGTGCCAGCAGCTTAGGTGGGGCAGGTGGGACTGAAGCTTTCTTT. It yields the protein CASSLGGAGGTEAFF.

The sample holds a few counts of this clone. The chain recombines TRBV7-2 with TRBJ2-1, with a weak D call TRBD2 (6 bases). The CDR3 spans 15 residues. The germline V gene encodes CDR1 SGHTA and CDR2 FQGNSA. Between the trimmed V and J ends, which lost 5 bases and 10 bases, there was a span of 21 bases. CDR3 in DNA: TGTGCCAGCAGCCCTTCGGGACTTTCTACGGGGGAGCAGTTCTTC. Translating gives CASSPSGLSTGEQFF. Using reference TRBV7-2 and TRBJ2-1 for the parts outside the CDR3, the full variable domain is GAGVSQSPSNKVTEKGKDVELRCDPISGHTALYWYRQSLGQGLEFLIYFQGNSAPDKSGLPSDRFSAERTGGSVSTLTIQRTQQEDSAVYLCASSPSGLSTGEQFFGPGTRLTVL.

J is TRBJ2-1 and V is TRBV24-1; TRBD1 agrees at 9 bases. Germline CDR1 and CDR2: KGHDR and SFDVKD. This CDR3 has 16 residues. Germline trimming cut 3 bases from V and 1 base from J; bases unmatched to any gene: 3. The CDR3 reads CATSDAGTGSYNEQFF. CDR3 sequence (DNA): TGTGCCACCAGTGATGCCGGGACAGGGTCCTACAATGAGCAGTTCTTC.

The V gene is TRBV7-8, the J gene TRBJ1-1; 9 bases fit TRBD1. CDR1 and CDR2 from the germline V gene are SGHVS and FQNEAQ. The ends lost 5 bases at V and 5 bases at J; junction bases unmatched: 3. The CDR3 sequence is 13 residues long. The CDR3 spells CASSLGQGTEAFF. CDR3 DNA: TGTGCCAGCAGCCTGGGACAGGGTACTGAAGCTTTCTTT.

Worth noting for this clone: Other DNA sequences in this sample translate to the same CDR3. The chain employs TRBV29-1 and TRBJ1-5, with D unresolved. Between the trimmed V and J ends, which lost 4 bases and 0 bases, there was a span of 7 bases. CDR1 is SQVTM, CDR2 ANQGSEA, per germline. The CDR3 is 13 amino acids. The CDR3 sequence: CSVAPGSNQPQHF. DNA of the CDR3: TGCAGCGTTGCCCCAGGTAGCAATCAGCCCCAGCATTTT.

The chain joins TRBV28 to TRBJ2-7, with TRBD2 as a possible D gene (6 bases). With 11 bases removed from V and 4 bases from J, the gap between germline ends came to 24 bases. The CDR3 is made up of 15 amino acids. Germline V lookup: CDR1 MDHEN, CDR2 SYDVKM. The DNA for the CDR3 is TGTGCCTCCCAGCTAAGCGGGCTGTCATCTTACGAGCAGTACTTC. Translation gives CASQLSGLSSYEQYF.

CDR3 in amino acids: CASRVEYEQYF. The DNA of the CDR3 is TGTGCCAGCAGGGTAGAGTACGAGCAGTACTTC. V is TRBV6-5 and J is TRBJ2-7; D is ambiguous. Germline assignment: CDR1 MNHEY and CDR2 SVGAGI. Trimming shortened V by 6 bases and J by 4 bases, and 7 bases separated the two germline ends. The length of the CDR3 is 11 residues.

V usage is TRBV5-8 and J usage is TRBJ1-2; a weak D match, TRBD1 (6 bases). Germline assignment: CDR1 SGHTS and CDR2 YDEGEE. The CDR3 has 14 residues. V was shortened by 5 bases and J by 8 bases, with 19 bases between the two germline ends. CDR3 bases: TGTGCCAGCAGGCCTCAGGGGCTTGCCTTAGGCTACACCTTC. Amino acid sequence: CASRPQGLALGYTF.

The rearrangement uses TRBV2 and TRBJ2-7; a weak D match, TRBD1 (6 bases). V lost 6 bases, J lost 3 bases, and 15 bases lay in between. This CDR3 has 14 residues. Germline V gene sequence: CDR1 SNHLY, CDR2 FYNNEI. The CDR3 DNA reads TGTGCCAGCAGCGCTGACACAGGGAGCTACGAGCAGTACTTC. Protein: CASSADTGSYEQYF.

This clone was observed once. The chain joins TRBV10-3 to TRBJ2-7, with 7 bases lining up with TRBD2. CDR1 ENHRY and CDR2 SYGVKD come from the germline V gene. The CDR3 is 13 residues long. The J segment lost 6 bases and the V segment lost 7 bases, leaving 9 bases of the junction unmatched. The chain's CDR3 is CAIILRELGEQYF. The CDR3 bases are TGTGCCATCATCTTGCGGGAGCTTGGCGAGCAGTACTTC.

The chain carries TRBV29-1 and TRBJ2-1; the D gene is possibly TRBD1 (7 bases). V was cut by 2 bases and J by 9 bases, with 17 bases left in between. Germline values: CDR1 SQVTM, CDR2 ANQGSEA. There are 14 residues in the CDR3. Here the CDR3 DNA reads TGCAGCGTTGAACGTTTAGGCGGGACAGCTGAGCAGTTCTTC. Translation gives CSVERLGGTAEQFF.

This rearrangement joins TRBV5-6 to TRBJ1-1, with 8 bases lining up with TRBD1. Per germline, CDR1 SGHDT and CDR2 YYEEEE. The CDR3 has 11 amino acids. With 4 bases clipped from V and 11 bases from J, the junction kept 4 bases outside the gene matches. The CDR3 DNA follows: TGTGCCAGCAGCAATGGACAGGGCGCTTTCTTT. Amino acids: CASSNGQGAFF.

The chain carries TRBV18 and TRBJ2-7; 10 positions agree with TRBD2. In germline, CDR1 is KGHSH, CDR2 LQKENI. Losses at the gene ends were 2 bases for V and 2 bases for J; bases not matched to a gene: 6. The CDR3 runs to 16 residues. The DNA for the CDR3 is TGTGCCAGCTCACCATACACTAGCGGGAACACCTACGAGCAGTACTTC. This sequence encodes CASSPYTSGNTYEQYF.

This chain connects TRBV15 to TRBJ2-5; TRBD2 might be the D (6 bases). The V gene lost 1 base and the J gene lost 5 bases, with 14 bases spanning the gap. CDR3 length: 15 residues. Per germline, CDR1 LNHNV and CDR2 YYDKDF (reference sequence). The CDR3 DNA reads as TGTGCCACCAGCAGAGGGGTCGGGGCGGGGGAGACCCAGTACTTC. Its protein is CATSRGVGAGETQYF. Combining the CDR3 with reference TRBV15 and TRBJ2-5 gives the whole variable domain DAMVIQNPRYQVTQFGKPVTLSCSQTLNHNVMYWYQQKSSQAPKLLFHYYDKDFNNEADTPDNFQSRRPNTSFCFLDIRSPGLGDTAMYLCATSRGVGAGETQYFGPGTRLLVL.

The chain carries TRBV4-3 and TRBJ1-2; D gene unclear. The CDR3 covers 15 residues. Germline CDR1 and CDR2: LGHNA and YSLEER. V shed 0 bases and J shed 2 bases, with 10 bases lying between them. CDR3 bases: TGCGCCAGCAGCCAAGAGACCGGGTTGAACTATGGCTACACCTTC. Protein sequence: CASSQETGLNYGYTF.

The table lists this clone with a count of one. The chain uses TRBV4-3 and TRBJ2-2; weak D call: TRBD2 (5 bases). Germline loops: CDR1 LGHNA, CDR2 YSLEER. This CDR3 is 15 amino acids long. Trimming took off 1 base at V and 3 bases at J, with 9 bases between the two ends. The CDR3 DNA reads TGCGCCAGCAGCCAAGTGGGAGACGACACCGGGGAGCTGTTTTTT. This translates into CASSQVGDDTGELFF.

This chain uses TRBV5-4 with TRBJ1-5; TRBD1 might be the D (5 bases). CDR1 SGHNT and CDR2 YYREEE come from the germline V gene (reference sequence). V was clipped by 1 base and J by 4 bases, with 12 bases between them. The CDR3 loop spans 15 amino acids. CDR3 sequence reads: CASSLQGPGNQPQHF. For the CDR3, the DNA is TGTGCCAGCAGCTTGCAGGGTCCGGGTAATCAGCCCCAGCATTTT.